Shown below are 3 T cell receptor beta chains from a single sample sequenced in a study of blood T cell repertoires in COVID-19. Using immunoSEQ multiplex PCR, the repertoire was profiled, and TCRdb retains in-frame clones only, with some absent. The sample lists 210,000 or so clones; about four fifths were seen once. The sequenced sample was peripheral blood. Source of these receptors: a man between 50 and 59 years old with active or convalescent COVID-19.

The chain combines TRBV7-3 with TRBJ2-7; D ambiguous. There are 14 residues in the CDR3. Between the trimmed V and J ends, which lost 5 bases and 0 bases, there was a span of 11 bases. Germline loops: CDR1 SGHTA, CDR2 FQGTGA. The CDR3 spells CASSPGGNSYEQYF. The CDR3 DNA follows: TGTGCCAGCAGCCCCGGCGGAAACTCCTACGAGCAGTACTTC.

The chain couples TRBV2 to TRBJ1-3; the D is unclear. V lost 11 bases and J lost 4, with 15 bases in between. The CDR3 is 13 residues long. From germline, CDR1 is SNHLY and CDR2 FYNNEI. The CDR3 protein is CAGTSGTGNTIYF. In DNA form, the CDR3 reads TGTGCCGGTACGTCAGGTACCGGAAACACCATATATTTT. The full variable domain, completed using reference TRBV2 and TRBJ1-3, is EPEVTQTPSHQVTQMGQEVILRCVPISNHLYFYWYRQILGQKVEFLVSFYNNEISEKSEIFDDQFSVERPDGSNFTLKIRSTKLEDSAMYFCAGTSGTGNTIYFGEGSWLTVV.

The chain links TRBV11-2 to TRBJ1-4; possibly TRBD1 for D (5 bases). Per the germline V gene, CDR1 is SGHAT and CDR2 is FQNNGV. Trimming removed 6 bases at V and 4 bases at J, with 15 bases between. The CDR3 covers 15 residues. For the CDR3, the DNA is TGTGCCAGCAGTTTATATAACGGGGGTAATGAAAAACTGTTTTTT. Protein product: CASSLYNGGNEKLFF.